This TCR beta chain was captured in a study of early T cells in non-severe SARS-CoV-2 infection. Overall study context: Chains from this unsorted whole-blood bulk RNA could not be paired.

Study observations and caveats: Comparison of clonotypes with VDJdb favored anti-spike CD8 responses while missing private and CD4 specificities.

CDR1 is LGHDT and CDR2 is YNNKEL in the germline V gene (reference sequence). Trimming shortened V by 0 bases and J by 0 bases, and 12 bases separated the two germline ends. The CDR3 runs 17 residues. Unique molecular identifier tags were affixed to discrete cDNA molecules. From the 5' RACE reads, TCRdb called clonotypes with MiXCR, one entry per CDR3 protein. The top ten hold 5% to 5.5% of the sample, which has about 48,000 distinct CDR3 sequences, roughly 5.7% seen once. By proportion, this clonotype is medium-sized. Its target is not known. Sequencing was performed on whole blood, taken at baseline. The rearrangement links TRBV3-1 to TRBJ1-3, with D unclear. The clonotype was recovered from an adult who was a healthcare worker with PCR-confirmed SARS-CoV-2 infection or an uninfected control (not recorded which). DNA for the CDR3: TGTGCCAGCAGCCAAGATTTGAGGCCAATCTCTGGAAACACCATATATTTT. Its translation is CASSQDLRPISGNTIYF.